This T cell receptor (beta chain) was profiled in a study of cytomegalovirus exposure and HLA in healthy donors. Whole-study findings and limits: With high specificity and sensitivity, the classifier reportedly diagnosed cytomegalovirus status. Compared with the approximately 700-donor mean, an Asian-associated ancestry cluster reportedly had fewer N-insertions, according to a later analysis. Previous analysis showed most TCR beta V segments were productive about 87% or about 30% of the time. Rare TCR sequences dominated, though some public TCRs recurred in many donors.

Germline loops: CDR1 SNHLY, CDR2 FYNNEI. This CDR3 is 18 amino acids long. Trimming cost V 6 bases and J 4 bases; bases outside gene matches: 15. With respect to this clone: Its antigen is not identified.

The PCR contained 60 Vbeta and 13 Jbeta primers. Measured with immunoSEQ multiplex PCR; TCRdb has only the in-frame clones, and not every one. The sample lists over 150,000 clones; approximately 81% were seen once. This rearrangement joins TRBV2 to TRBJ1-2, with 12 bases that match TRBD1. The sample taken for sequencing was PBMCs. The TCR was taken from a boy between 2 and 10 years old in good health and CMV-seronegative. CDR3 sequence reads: CASSRMPGQGAQSYGYTF. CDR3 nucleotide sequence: TGTGCCAGCAGCCGAATGCCGGGACAGGGGGCGCAGAGCTATGGCTACACCTTC.